This T cell receptor beta chain derives from a study of cytomegalovirus exposure and HLA in healthy donors (dated by TCRdb to about 2017). At the level of the whole study: In an earlier analysis of some 610 of the donors, 276 Gb of sequence data and 100 million or so unique TCR beta sequences from roughly 200 million T cells were reported. Typing coverage differed by locus: A, B, C, DRB1 and DQB1 were typed in about 620-640 donors, DQA1 in about 560, DPA1 in around 610, and DPB1 in approximately 450. Roughly 300 gigabases of sequencing data and around 85 million unique TCR sequences made up an early release that covered several hundred HLA-typed donors. The study aimed to test whether cataloging public T cell receptors could reveal signatures of past pathogen exposure. Class I and class II HLA loci were covered by the typing at four-digit resolution. In an earlier analysis of more than 550 of the donors, high-throughput TCR beta sequencing was used to judge whether each TCR beta V gene segment behaved as functional or pseudogenic. Donor age, sex, ethnicity and CMV serostatus were compiled together with the repertoire data. Among 398 genotyped donors of the cohort, an average of approximately 240,000 unique TCR beta nucleotide sequences was sequenced per donor, of which about 18% were non-productive. All discovery cohort repertoires had been generated using a single sequencing platform. The study combined high-throughput TCR immunosequencing, statistical association of individual TCRs with disease status, and machine learning to predict cytomegalovirus infection status. The study profiled the T cell repertoires of 500 to 800 subjects by immunosequencing and related them to cytomegalovirus serostatus. Four or five DR-DQ haplotypes were handled as single units for association and clustering because linkage in the cohort was strong. A later analysis re-examined previously published TCR beta repertoires from roughly 650 donors and added high-resolution HLA genotyping to investigate patterns of TCR occurrence. Rather than using new phenotypic data, the later analysis identified candidate immune exposures from TCR beta sequences and from how often those sequences occurred across donors. A later genetic analysis used genome-wide SNP genotypes for about 65% of the 666 donors, treating that subset as a discovery cohort. Among the approximately 400 genotyped donors, approximately 82% belonged to the genetic ancestry cluster associated with self-reported Caucasian donors. A separate validation cohort of 100 to 150 different subjects was used in addition to the 666-subject first cohort.

This clone was counted once. Its cognate antigen has yet to be identified. One base away there is no much larger clone; base qualities are not given. Results the study describes overall, beyond this receptor: In an earlier analysis of around 600 of the donors, most TCR beta V segments appeared in productive rearrangements about 90% or about 30% of the time, broadly matching IMGT annotations. In a later analysis, most CMV-associated TCR beta chains were found to appear HLA-restricted, with HLA associations seemingly driven largely by CMV exposure. A few of the identified cytomegalovirus-associated TCR beta chains were confirmed in vitro to be specific for cytomegalovirus antigens. Because the 87-base-pair reads could not distinguish some IMGT-functional V segments, including TRBV6-2 and TRBV6-3, those segments were excluded. Only TCR beta chains were sequenced in this cohort, and the absence of alpha or paired-chain data limited detectable features. The sequencing pipeline was judged likely to have produced a cluster of highly shared sequence variants as a technical artifact. Compared with equally common non-associated chains, HLA-associated TCR beta chains in a later analysis were more clonally expanded and had lower generation probabilities. In a later analysis, 15,000 to 20,000 TCR beta sequences were associated with specific HLA alleles at a false discovery rate of 0.05. It was suggested by the authors that the approach could potentially be generalized to other disease states and immunological phenotypes. Several of the top co-occurrence clusters appeared to be linked to parvovirus B19, influenza, CMV and Epstein-Barr virus, according to a later analysis. Because HLA typing was unavailable for some donors at each locus, only the typed subset was used in association tests. A later genetic analysis associated a missense DCLRE1C variant with V-gene and J-gene trimming of TCR beta chains, and an independent cohort replicated the association. A further reported finding was that TCR beta sequences accurately predicted the HLA-A and HLA-B alleles for most subjects in the first cohort. Correlated functional status among segregating V segments might reflect linkage disequilibrium, but an unknown experimental factor could not be ruled out. Most TCR sequences were seen in very few donors, while some public TCRs were found in many individuals. The study gave a list of over 150 TCR beta chains associated with cytomegalovirus. Because counts were too low, about 18 rarely observed V segments, including chromosome 9 orphons, were excluded from the earlier analysis of around 640 of the donors. When HLA alleles, especially DR and DQ, strongly co-occurred, TCR associations were difficult to assign to individual alleles. The classifier was reported to diagnose cytomegalovirus status with high specificity and sensitivity in both the original and validation cohorts. A later analysis found that TCR association rates varied across HLA loci, with DRB1 alleles showing the most associated TCRs and HLA-C alleles the fewest. Presence/absence analyses assumed roughly uniform sequencing depth across donors, an assumption that may not hold. CMV serostatus was the only immune exposure information available for the cohort. According to a later genetic analysis, donors in an Asian-associated ancestry cluster had fewer N-insertions in productive TCRs than the approximately 650-donor mean.

Library creation used the immunoSEQ multiplex PCR assay. For the multiplex PCR, a mixture combining 60 forward primers for TCR Vbeta segments and 13 reverse primers for TCR Jbeta segments was used. Amplification of the CDR3 region of rearranged TCR beta genes was performed with a multiplex PCR assay on genomic DNA. The amplified TCR beta libraries were sequenced on the Illumina HiSeq System as 87-base-pair reads. Per the source publication's procedure: A later analysis tallied roughly 76 million unique TCR beta chains across the 640 or so repertoires, and some 10 million of those chains were shared by two or more donors. Raw reads were error-corrected and collapsed into unique sequences by a nearest-neighbor algorithm in which closely related sequences were merged to remove PCR and sequencing errors. V, D and J gene segments were assigned by aligning CDR3 sequences to IMGT reference sequences. For a sequence to be retained, a match of at least six nucleotides to both a V gene segment and a J gene segment was required. A rearrangement was called productive if the CDR3 had no stop codons and remained in frame with V and J, and every other rearrangement was called non-productive. CDR3 was defined by IMGT convention, running from the second conserved V-encoded cysteine to the conserved J-encoded phenylalanine. Sequences without an unambiguous match to a single V gene segment were excluded from the earlier analysis of approximately 600 of the donors. An earlier analysis of several hundred of the donors called V segments functional above 56.7% productive rearrangements and segregating when the between-donor standard deviation exceeded 5%. To diagnose cytomegalovirus status from the catalog of TCR beta chain sequences, a statistical classification framework was built. In a later analysis, V and J genes were assigned by comparing TCR nucleotide sequences against IMGT/GENE-DB human TR gene sequences. The TCRdist pipeline was used in a later analysis to assign CDR3 sequences and most-parsimonious VDJ recombination scenarios. In a later analysis, every TCR beta chain was defined by the combination of its CDR3 amino acid sequence and its V-gene family, and reads without a unique V-gene family were dropped. In a later analysis, fewer than 650 highly shared, low-generation-probability nucleotide sequences were removed to address suspected cross-contamination and a sequencing artifact. In a later analysis, a clonal expansion index was calculated for each public chain from normalized within-repertoire ranks of inferred template counts. In a later analysis, generation probabilities were computed using a VDJ recombination model fitted to out-of-frame rearrangements, and the results were checked against IGoR. In a later analysis, hypergeometric tests were used to score TCR-TCR, TCR-HLA and TCR-CMV co-occurrence, with a repertoire-size bias correction applied to TCR pairs. To estimate false discovery rates, a later analysis permuted the HLA or CMV assignments 20 times. In a later analysis, co-occurring TCRs were grouped with DBSCAN, and TCRdist sequence similarity was added when clustering was performed within HLA-allele-positive subsets. Co-occurrence clustering excluded repertoires with fewer than 30,000 or more than 120,000 public chains, plus five with anomalous nucleotide sharing. TCRdb limited this immuneACCESS table to in-frame rearrangements with V and J called. A share of clones is missing; checked studies link under half to unresolved V genes, and the rest is unexplained. The V and J calls and clone size come from that table; D and trimming were worked out from the DNA. This sample holds about 160,000 clones; roughly 78% were observed only once. The ten top clones hold approximately 6.9% of the sample.

From a lookup of the germline V gene, CDR1 and CDR2 are SGHDN and FVKESK. Compared with germline, V lacks 4 bases and J lacks 6 bases; bases without a gene match: 5. The CDR3 has 13 amino acids, counting the end cysteine and phenylalanine. Just CDR3 DNA is preserved here, 39 bases in frame from base 1. The cohort comprised around 690 healthy bone marrow donors. At the time of sampling, all cohort members were nominally healthy, though unrecorded immune exposures were likely present. The donor was CMV seropositive and belonged to the group of 270 or so seropositive cohort members. A peripheral blood sample was provided by each donor, and peripheral blood mononuclear cells were used for TCR beta sequencing. Genomic DNA extraction from the blood cell samples was performed with the Qiagen DNeasy Blood Extraction Kit.

The V gene is TRBV14 and the J gene is TRBJ2-7; 8 central nucleotides agree with TRBD1. The TCR comes from a man aged 35 to 55 in good health and CMV-seropositive. Sequenced: PBMCs. Read as DNA, the sequence is TGTGCCAGCAGCCCCGTGGACAGGGTCGAGCAGTACTTC. Its protein reads: CASSPVDRVEQYF.